This T cell receptor beta chain was captured by sequencing in a study of Ad26.COV2.S vaccination and SARS-CoV-2 variants. CDR1 and CDR2 (germline): SGHAT, FQNNGV. The V end was cut by 0 bases, the J end by 9 bases, with 9 bases between. The CDR3 contains 13 residues. Broader study findings: After vaccination, substantial breadth of spike-specific CD8+ and CD4+ responses was reported. Measurements of TCR breadth and depth may have given underestimates of the total T cell responses.

Regarding this clone: The target antigen is unknown.

Some clones are missing from TCRdb's copy, which holds only in-frame ones; the method was immunoSEQ multiplex PCR. The sample records about 350,000 clones, roughly 90% being singletons. Treatment given: around 19 received Ad26.COV2.S at low or high dose, single or two shots; roughly 5 received placebo; per-sample allocation not given. Sampling took place 63 days after the first vaccine or placebo injection. The V and J genes are TRBV11-2 and TRBJ2-1; D not resolved. The sequence was collected from a person between 18 and 59 years old who received the Ad26.COV2.S COVID-19 vaccine or a placebo. Sample: peripheral blood, taken in a trial of Ad26.COV2.S vaccine versus placebo. CDR3 coding DNA: TGTGCCAGCAGCTTAGAACGCCACCTTGAGCAGTTCTTC. Protein sequence: CASSLERHLEQFF.